The rows below give T cell receptor beta chains drawn from one sample of a study of regulatory T cells in long-lasting Graves disease. MiXCR, applied by TCRdb to the multiplex PCR reads, yields one record per CDR3 protein. Found here are about 430,000 distinct CDR3 sequences, roughly a fifth of them singletons; the top ten hold about 13%. The specimen was peripheral blood mononuclear cells (PBMCs), collected when the disease was refractory, from a patient treated with antithyroid drugs. The receptors originated from a female donor with Graves disease. CDR3s include the opening cysteine and the closing phenylalanine or tryptophan. A D gene is named only where the DNA matches it firmly. Not every row has a clone size; where given, it reads once, few, many or a size class.

size,J,V,D,CDR3,DNA
NA,TRBJ1-1,TRBV4-1,TRBD1,CASSQEAGQGSMNTEAFF,TGCGCCAGCAGCCAAGAAGCAGGACAGGGGAGCATGAACACTGAAGCTTTCTTT
NA,TRBJ2-3,TRBV7-3,TRBD1,CASSSGTGTILDTQYF,TGTGCCAGCAGCTCAGGGACAGGGACTATTTTGGATACGCAGTATTTT
NA,TRBJ1-3,TRBV3-1,NA,CASSQVAGTHTIYF,TGTGCCAGCAGCCAAGTTGCGGGGACGCACACCATATATTTT
once,TRBJ2-5,TRBV28,TRBD1,CASSLRGGEETQYF,TGTGCCAGCAGTTTAAGAGGGGGCGAAGAGACCCAGTACTTC
NA,TRBJ1-3,TRBV30,NA,CAWERGKTRGNTIYF,TGTGCCTGGGAGCGGGGGAAAACACGCGGAAACACCATATATTTT
NA,TRBJ2-1,TRBV20-1,TRBD2,CSARPGTTADEQFF,TGCAGTGCTAGACCTGGGACTACCGCCGATGAGCAGTTCTTC
many,TRBJ2-7,TRBV20-1,TRBD1,CSATPLDRGLEQYF,TGCAGTGCGACCCCCCTGGACAGGGGGCTGGAGCAGTACTTC
NA,TRBJ1-2,TRBV25-1,TRBD1,CASSAPGQGGYAF,TGTGCCAGCAGTGCGCCGGGACAGGGTGGCTACGCCTTC
few,TRBJ2-5,TRBV19,NA,CASSVLWGGQETQYF,TGTGCCAGTAGCGTCCTGTGGGGTGGTCAAGAGACCCAGTACTTC
NA,TRBJ1-1,TRBV4-1,NA,CASSLGQLGGTEAFF,TGCGCCAGCAGCCTCGGACAGCTGGGAGGGACTGAAGCTTTCTTT
NA,TRBJ1-4,TRBV19,NA,CASRDTVYEKLFF,TGTGCCAGTAGAGATACAGTTTACGAAAAACTGTTTTTT
few,TRBJ2-3,TRBV6-1,NA,CASSADHPDTQYF,TGTGCCAGCAGTGCGGACCACCCGGATACGCAGTATTTT
many,TRBJ2-7,TRBV7-3,TRBD2,CASSLMGGDEQYF,TGTGCCAGCAGCTTAATGGGAGGGGATGAGCAGTACTTC
few,TRBJ1-5,TRBV19,TRBD1,CASSTRQGQGGQLGNQPQHF,TGTGCCAGTAGTACACGACAAGGACAGGGAGGACAACTTGGCAATCAGCCCCAGCATTTT
NA,TRBJ2-2,TRBV7-9,NA,CASSFGDRDTGELFF,TGTGCCAGCAGCTTTGGGGATAGGGACACCGGGGAGCTGTTTTTT
many,TRBJ2-7,TRBV12-3/TRBV12-4,NA,CASSPSFGVYEQYF,TGTGCCAGCAGTCCATCTTTCGGGGTCTACGAGCAGTACTTC
many,TRBJ2-5,TRBV7-8,TRBD1,CASSEPGQGQETQYF,TGTGCCAGCAGCGAACCGGGACAGGGCCAAGAGACCCAGTACTTC
NA,TRBJ2-7,TRBV30,TRBD1,CAWGDSSYEQYF,TGTGCCTGGGGGGACAGCTCCTACGAGCAGTACTTC
many,TRBJ2-1,TRBV24-1,NA,CATSDSGARAYNEQFF,TGTGCCACCAGTGATTCAGGGGCACGGGCCTACAATGAGCAGTTCTTC
few,TRBJ2-1,TRBV12-3/TRBV12-4,TRBD1,CASRQLTGGSYNEQFF,TGTGCCAGCAGACAACTAACAGGGGGCTCCTACAATGAGCAGTTCTTC
many,TRBJ1-2,TRBV12-3/TRBV12-4,NA,CASSLRPNGYTF,TGTGCCAGCAGTTTGCGGCCGAATGGCTACACCTTC
many,TRBJ1-2,TRBV28,NA,CASSSPGVSYGYTF,TGTGCCAGCAGTTCTCCCGGCGTGAGCTATGGCTACACCTTC
NA,TRBJ1-4,TRBV20-1,TRBD1,CSASVGQGARRLFF,TGCAGTGCTAGTGTCGGACAGGGTGCACGTCGGCTGTTTTTT
many,TRBJ2-5,TRBV28,TRBD1,CASSTSDRGPLETQYF,TGTGCCAGCAGTACCTCGGACAGGGGGCCGCTAGAGACCCAGTACTTC
NA,TRBJ2-3,TRBV9,NA,CASSQEASTDTQYF,TGTGCCAGCAGCCAGGAGGCTAGCACAGATACGCAGTATTTT
many,TRBJ2-5,TRBV28,NA,CASSSGGGETQYF,TGTGCCAGCAGTTCAGGGGGGGGAGAGACCCAGTACTTC
many,TRBJ2-5,TRBV28,TRBD2,CASSLWGTSGRRETQYF,TGTGCCAGCAGTTTATGGGGGACTAGCGGGAGGCGGGAGACCCAGTACTTC
few,TRBJ1-1,TRBV30,TRBD1,CAWRTGTGSTEAFF,TGTGCCTGGAGGACCGGGACAGGGAGCACTGAAGCTTTCTTT
many,TRBJ2-5,TRBV2,NA,CASTRDTQETQYF,TGTGCCAGCACAAGGGACACACAAGAGACCCAGTACTTC
once,TRBJ1-4,TRBV5-1,NA,CASSLDFGSSNEKLFF,TGCGCCAGCAGCTTGGACTTTGGCAGTTCTAATGAAAAACTGTTTTTT
NA,TRBJ2-3,TRBV24-1,TRBD1,CATSDDRGLTDTQYF,TGTGCCACCAGTGACGACAGGGGGCTAACAGATACGCAGTATTTT
NA,TRBJ1-1,TRBV18,TRBD1,CASSEGTGFRTEAFF,TGTGCCAGCTCAGAAGGGACAGGGTTTCGTACTGAAGCTTTCTTT
few,TRBJ2-4,TRBV20-1,NA,CSASMGPRRNIQYF,TGCAGTGCTAGTATGGGACCCAGGCGGAACATTCAGTACTTC
NA,TRBJ1-5,TRBV12-3/TRBV12-4,TRBD1,CASRSGQGLHQPQHF,TGTGCCAGCAGGTCCGGACAGGGACTACATCAGCCCCAGCATTTT
once,TRBJ2-1,TRBV2,NA,CASSLNPWTLSSYNEQFF,TGTGCCAGCAGCTTAAACCCTTGGACTTTGAGCTCCTACAATGAGCAGTTCTTC
NA,TRBJ1-5,TRBV11-2,TRBD1,CASSSQTGTNQPQHF,TGTGCCAGCAGCTCGCAGACAGGGACCAATCAGCCCCAGCATTTT
few,TRBJ2-4,TRBV27,TRBD2,CASSPSPGTSAGYAKNIQYF,TGTGCCAGCAGTCCCTCCCCGGGGACCTCAGCGGGGTATGCCAAAAACATTCAGTACTTC
few,TRBJ1-4,TRBV20-1,NA,CSARKVATNEKLFF,TGCAGTGCTAGAAAAGTTGCAACTAATGAAAAACTGTTTTTT
many,TRBJ1-2,TRBV20-1,NA,CSAGTDAGSNYGYTF,TGCAGTGCAGGGACGGATGCGGGCTCAAACTATGGCTACACCTTC
many,TRBJ2-7,TRBV28,NA,CASSLPGSYEQYF,TGTGCCAGCAGTTTACCTGGCTCCTACGAGCAGTACTTC
NA,TRBJ2-1,TRBV28,NA,CASSLRQGPLSGDEQFF,TGTGCCAGCAGTTTGCGGCAGGGCCCATTAAGTGGCGATGAGCAGTTCTTC
NA,TRBJ2-7,TRBV18,NA,CASSPPAGSYEQYF,TGTGCCAGCTCACCCCCAGCGGGCTCCTACGAGCAGTACTTC
few,TRBJ1-6,TRBV6-1,TRBD1,CASRLTRDSFSPLHF,TGTGCCAGCAGACTAACCCGGGACAGTTTTTCACCCCTCCACTTT
NA,TRBJ2-7,TRBV19,NA,CASSIASRPYEQYF,TGTGCCAGTAGTATCGCTAGCAGGCCCTACGAGCAGTACTTC
many,TRBJ2-7,TRBV2,TRBD2,CASSEVTSGSYEQYF,TGTGCCAGCAGTGAAGTTACTAGCGGATCCTACGAGCAGTACTTC
few,TRBJ2-1,TRBV9,NA,CASSAGAYNEQFF,TGTGCCAGCAGCGCGGGAGCTTACAATGAGCAGTTCTTC
NA,TRBJ2-2,TRBV20-1,NA,CSAPGRNTGELFF,TGCAGTGCACCGGGAAGGAACACCGGGGAGCTGTTTTTT
NA,TRBJ2-7,TRBV9,TRBD2,CASSAGGDGSYEQYF,TGTGCCAGCAGCGCTGGGGGGGACGGATCCTACGAGCAGTACTTC
few,TRBJ1-1,TRBV7-8,NA,CASSLENPEAFF,TGTGCCAGCAGCTTAGAAAACCCTGAAGCTTTCTTT
NA,TRBJ2-7,TRBV4-1,TRBD2,CASSKGDSGSLLEQYF,TGCGCCAGCAGCAAGGGGGATAGCGGGAGTCTTCTCGAGCAGTACTTC
NA,TRBJ2-4,TRBV25-1,TRBD2,CASSATSGTDIQYF,TGTGCCAGCAGTGCGACTAGCGGGACGGACATTCAGTACTTC
NA,TRBJ2-6,TRBV2,NA,CASSGSGSGANVLTF,TGTGCCAGCAGTGGGTCCGGCTCTGGGGCCAACGTCCTGACTTTC
few,TRBJ1-1,TRBV9,NA,CASSVDGSGTEAFF,TGTGCCAGCAGCGTAGACGGGTCTGGGACTGAAGCTTTCTTT
NA,TRBJ2-3,TRBV12-3/TRBV12-4,TRBD1,CASTSRDRAGTDTQYF,TGTGCCAGCACCTCCCGGGACAGGGCGGGCACAGATACGCAGTATTTT